This T cell receptor beta chain appears in the sequencing data of a study of T cell responses to AZD1222 COVID-19 vaccine. Study observations and caveats: Spike was spanned by vaccine-associated CD4 TCRs, which were dominant at 160-218 and 743-854.

Clones were read by immunoSEQ multiplex PCR, and TCRdb kept only the in-frame ones, dropping some. The table lists roughly 150,000 clones, approximately 91% of them singletons. Turning to this clone: The antigen is undetermined.

The CDR3 runs 15 residues. CDR1 is KGHSH, CDR2 LQKENI, per germline. Trimming at V came to 5 bases and at J to 5 bases, leaving 6 bases not matched to a gene. This chain connects TRBV18 to TRBJ1-2; 12 nucleotides align to TRBD1. This clonotype originated in an adult who received the AZD1222 COVID-19 vaccine. This material consisted of peripheral blood, taken 28 days after the second AZD1222 dose. Here the CDR3 reads CASSSGQGARYGYTF. The DNA for the CDR3 is TGTGCCAGCTCATCGGGACAGGGGGCGCGGTATGGCTACACCTTC.